Given below is one TCR beta chain in context. Its antigen is not identified. The sample belongs to a study of cytomegalovirus exposure and HLA in healthy donors. Across the whole study: A prior study identified just under 120 million unique TCR beta sequences from some 180 million T cells. Inside one of the first data releases sat some 85 million unique TCRs taken from HLA-typed donors. Broader study findings: Among TCR sequences, most were rare, though some public TCRs appeared in many donors. Within the data, a cluster of highly shared sequence variants was likely a sequencing artifact.

The CDR3 loop spans 15 amino acids. Germline V CDR1 and CDR2: SGHNT, YYREEE (reference sequence). V lost 5 bases to trimming and J lost 1 base; unmatched junction nucleotides: 6. PCR was performed using 60 Vbeta and 13 Jbeta primers. Method: immunoSEQ multiplex PCR; TCRdb's copy keeps in-frame clones and lacks some. Of about 120,000 clones in the sample, roughly 77% are singletons; the top ten hold about 1.7%. V gene TRBV5-4 combines with J gene TRBJ2-3; 8 bases are a match to TRBD2. The source material was PBMCs. The clonotype was recovered from a man aged 35 to 55 in good health and CMV-seronegative. The CDR3 protein is CASRVSGTRTDTQYF. The CDR3 coding sequence is TGTGCCAGCAGAGTTAGCGGGACCCGCACAGATACGCAGTATTTT.